This T cell receptor beta chain came from a study of T cell responses to AZD1222 COVID-19 vaccine. Study-wide results and caveats: Unmutated regions of variants are reportedly targeted by nearly half of spike-specific TCRs.

Repertoires were generated with immunoSEQ multiplex PCR, while TCRdb's copy carries only in-frame clones and drops some. The sample has under 150,000 clones; approximately 93% are singletons. With respect to this clone: Antigen unknown.

Between the trimmed V and J ends, which lost 5 bases and 9 bases, there was a span of 11 bases. Per the germline V gene, CDR1 is SEHNR and CDR2 is FQNEAQ (reference sequence). The CDR3 totals 12 residues. V is TRBV7-9 and J is TRBJ2-1; D is perhaps TRBD1 (6 bases). This clonotype was obtained from an adult in good health. Source: peripheral blood, taken on day 0 of AZD1222 vaccination. The CDR3 region has the DNA TGTGCCAGCAGCGGACAGAACCCTGAGCAGTTCTTC. Protein product: CASSGQNPEQFF. The full variable domain, its missing parts supplied by reference TRBV7-9 and TRBJ2-1, is DTGVSQNPRHKITKRGQNVTFRCDPISEHNRLYWYRQTLGQGPEFLTYFQNEAQLEKSRLLSDRFSAERPKGSFSTLEIQRTEQGDSAMYLCASSGQNPEQFFGPGTRLTVL.